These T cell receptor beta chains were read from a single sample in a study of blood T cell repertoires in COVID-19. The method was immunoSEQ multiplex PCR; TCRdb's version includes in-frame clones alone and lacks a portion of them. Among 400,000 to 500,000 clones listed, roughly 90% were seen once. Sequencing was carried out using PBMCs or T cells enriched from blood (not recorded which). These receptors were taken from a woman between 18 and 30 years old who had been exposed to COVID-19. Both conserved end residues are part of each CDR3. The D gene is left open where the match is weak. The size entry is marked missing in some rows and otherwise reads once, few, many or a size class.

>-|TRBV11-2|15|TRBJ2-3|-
CASSLDRRGTDTQYF
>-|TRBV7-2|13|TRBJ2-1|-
CASSPEAGNEQFF
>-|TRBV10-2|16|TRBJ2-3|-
CASSESWAGATDTQYF
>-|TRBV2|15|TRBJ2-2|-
CASSTGRANTGELFF
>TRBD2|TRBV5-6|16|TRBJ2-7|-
CASSLATLAGGYEQYF
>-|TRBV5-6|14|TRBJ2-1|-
CASSLRGGYNEQFF
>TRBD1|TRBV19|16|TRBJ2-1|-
CASSLGQAGRYNEQFF
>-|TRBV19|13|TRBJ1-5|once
CASSWDKTQPQHF
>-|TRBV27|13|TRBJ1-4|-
CASSPIRGEKLFF
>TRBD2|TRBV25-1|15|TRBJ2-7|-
CASRPRLAGDYEQYF
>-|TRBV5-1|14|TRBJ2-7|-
CASSLKAVLGEQYF
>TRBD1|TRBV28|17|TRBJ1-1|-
CASSHTGTGNMNTEAFF
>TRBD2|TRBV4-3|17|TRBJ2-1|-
CASSQDSGTSEMYEQFF
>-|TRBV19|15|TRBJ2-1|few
CASSIGGEPYNEQFF
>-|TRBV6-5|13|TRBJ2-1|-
CASSYSQGNEQFF
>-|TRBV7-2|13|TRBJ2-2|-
CASSVSLTGELFF
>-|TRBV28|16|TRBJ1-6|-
CASSPRGSSYNSPLHF
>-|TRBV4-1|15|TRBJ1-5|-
CASSQDRGSNQPQHF
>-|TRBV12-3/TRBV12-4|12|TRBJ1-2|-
CASSLAQGGYTF
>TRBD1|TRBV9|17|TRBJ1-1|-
CASSVGWMRDRGTEAFF
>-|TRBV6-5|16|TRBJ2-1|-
CASSSQPGSTYNEQFF
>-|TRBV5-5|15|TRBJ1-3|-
CASSLGRGSGNTIYF
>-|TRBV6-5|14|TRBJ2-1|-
CASSYSVQANEQFF